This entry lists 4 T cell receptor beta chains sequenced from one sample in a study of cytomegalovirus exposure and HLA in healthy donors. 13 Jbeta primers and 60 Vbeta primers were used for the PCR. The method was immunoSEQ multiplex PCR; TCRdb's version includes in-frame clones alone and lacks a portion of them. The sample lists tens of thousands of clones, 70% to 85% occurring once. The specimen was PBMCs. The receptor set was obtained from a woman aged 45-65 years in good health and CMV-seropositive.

CDR3 in amino acids: CARTGSGEQFF. The CDR3 DNA sequence: TGCGCCCGGACAGGGTCCGGTGAGCAGTTCTTC. The chain carries TRBV10-2 and TRBJ2-1; TRBD1 matches at 8 bases. The V and J ends lost 11 bases and 9 bases, in that order; junction bases with no gene match: 6. The CDR3 covers 11 residues. Germline V CDR1 and CDR2: WSHSY, SAAADI.

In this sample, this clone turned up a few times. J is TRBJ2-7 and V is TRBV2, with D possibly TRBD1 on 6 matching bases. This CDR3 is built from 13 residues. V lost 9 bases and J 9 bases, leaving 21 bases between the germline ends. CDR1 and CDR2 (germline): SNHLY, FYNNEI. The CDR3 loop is CASRDNPSVLQYF. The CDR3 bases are TGTGCCAGTAGGGACAACCCTTCGGTCCTGCAGTACTTC.

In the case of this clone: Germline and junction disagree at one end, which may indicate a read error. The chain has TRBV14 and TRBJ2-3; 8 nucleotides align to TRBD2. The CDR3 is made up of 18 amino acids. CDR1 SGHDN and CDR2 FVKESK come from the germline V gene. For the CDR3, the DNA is TGTGCCAGCAGGCAAGCCCATAGGGCAGCGGGAGTTCAAGATACGCAGTATTTT. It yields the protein CASRQAHRAAGVQDTQYF.

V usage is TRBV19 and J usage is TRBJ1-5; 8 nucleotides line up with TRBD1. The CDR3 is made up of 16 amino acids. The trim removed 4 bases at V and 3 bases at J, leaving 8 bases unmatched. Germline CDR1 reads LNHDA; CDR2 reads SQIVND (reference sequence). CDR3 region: CASSRQGQVFNQPQHF. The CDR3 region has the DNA TGTGCCAGTAGTAGACAGGGACAGGTTTTCAATCAGCCCCAGCATTTT.